This T cell receptor beta chain was recovered during a study of blood T cell repertoires in COVID-19. Study as a whole: Material from acute and convalescent COVID-19 was sourced from the United States, Italy and Spain. In each case, the material was cDNA or gDNA derived from T cells, B-cell-depleted T cells, or PBMCs.

Patients in Seattle were enrolled during active infection, then followed longitudinally. This clone appeared a few times. In the original processing: Reference gene primer amplification in the assay estimated nucleated cell counts. TCRdb keeps only in-frame clones here, not all; method: immunoSEQ multiplex PCR. The V and J calls and clone size come from that table; D and trimming were worked out from the DNA. This sample has nearly 300,000 clones, with about 81% found just once. The CDR3 runs to 17 residues. V gave up 8 bases and J gave up 1 base; unmatched junction bases: 9. From germline, CDR1 is MDHEN and CDR2 SYDVKM.

The receptor was isolated from a human donor with COVID-19, enrolled during active disease. The donor label of this sample is uncertain. The V and J genes are TRBV28 and TRBJ1-5; 12 bases line up with TRBD1. Sample: peripheral blood. The chain's CDR3 is CASRPGTGGGSNQPQHF. DNA of the CDR3: TGTGCCAGCCGTCCCGGGACAGGGGGCGGAAGCAATCAGCCCCAGCATTTT. The full variable domain, with the rest looked up from reference TRBV28 and TRBJ1-5, is DVKVTQSSRYLVKRTGEKVFLECVQDMDHENMFWYRQDPGLGLRLIYFSYDVKMKEKGDIPEGYSVSREKKERFSLILESASTNQTSMYLCASRPGTGGGSNQPQHFGDGTRLSIL.